The next 8 T cell receptor beta chains were all read from a single sample in a study of radiation and T cells in renal cell carcinoma. The time point was: baseline pretreatment blood. Treatment noted: 15 Gy SBRT to primary tumor, nephrectomy 4 weeks later. Profiled with immunoSEQ multiplex PCR; TCRdb holds only in-frame clones, not every one. The sample holds roughly 120,000 clones, about four fifths seen once. Specimen: blood, collected from a patient whose treatment included radiotherapy and nephrectomy. Receptor source: a woman aged 55-69 years with renal cell carcinoma.

This clone showed up just once. The genes are TRBV6-5 and TRBJ1-2; TRBD1 agrees at 8 bases. CDR3 length: 12 residues. J gave up 13 bases and V 6 bases, and 10 bases lay outside the gene matches. Germline assignment: CDR1 MNHEY and CDR2 SVGAGI. The CDR3 DNA sequence: TGTGCCAGCAGATACGGACAGGGCGCCAGCACCTTC. Residues: CASRYGQGASTF.

J is TRBJ1-2 and V is TRBV28; D ambiguous. V was pared by 5 bases and J by 2 bases, with 3 bases between. CDR1 MDHEN and CDR2 SYDVKM come from the germline V gene. The CDR3 has 11 amino acids. DNA for the CDR3: TGTGCCAGCAGTGAAAACTATGGCTACACCTTC. Its protein is CASSENYGYTF.

V and J are TRBV19 and TRBJ1-2, with 7 bases identical to TRBD1. The trim removed 5 bases at V and 4 bases at J, leaving 7 bases unmatched. Germline V gene lookup returns CDR1 LNHDA and CDR2 SQIVND (reference sequence). The CDR3 consists of 14 residues. The CDR3, as DNA: TGTGCCAGTAGTTCCTTACGACAGGGCTATGGCTACACCTTC. It is translated as CASSSLRQGYGYTF.

The chain joins TRBV7-6 to TRBJ2-5; D is perhaps TRBD1 (5 bases). V lost 2 bases and J 4 bases, leaving 17 bases between the germline ends. The CDR3 covers 16 residues. CDR1 is SGHVS and CDR2 is FNYEAQ in the germline V gene. The CDR3 is CASSLTPRVGRETQYF. CDR3 DNA: TGTGCCAGCAGCTTAACCCCAAGAGTGGGGCGAGAGACCCAGTACTTC.

The chain carries TRBV18 and TRBJ2-1; 8 bases map to TRBD2. Germline lookup yields CDR1 KGHSH and CDR2 LQKENI. The CDR3 consists of 19 residues. V gave up 1 base and J gave up 0 bases; unmatched junction bases: 11. In DNA, the CDR3 is TGTGCCAGCTCACCACAGCATGGGCTAGCGGGTAGCTCCTACAATGAGCAGTTCTTC. It encodes CASSPQHGLAGSSYNEQFF.

The J gene is TRBJ2-2, the V gene TRBV5-1; 8 positions match TRBD1. There are 18 residues in the CDR3. V dropped 0 bases and J dropped 1; count of bases not matched to a gene: 8. Germline CDR1 is SGHRS and CDR2 is YFSETQ. The CDR3 nucleotides read TGCGCCAGCAGCTTGGCTTATTCCGGGACAGGGAACACCGGGGAGCTGTTTTTT. This sequence encodes CASSLAYSGTGNTGELFF.

The chain is built from TRBV9 and TRBJ1-3; 8 nucleotides line up with TRBD1. Germline values: CDR1 SGDLS, CDR2 YYNGEE. The length of the CDR3 is 14 residues. The trim removed 3 bases at V and 4 bases at J, leaving 3 bases unmatched. CDR3 sequence: CASSATGGGNTIYF. In DNA, the CDR3 is TGTGCCAGCAGCGCTACAGGGGGGGGAAACACCATATATTTT.

This chain uses TRBV11-2 with TRBJ2-7, with 7 bases identical to TRBD1. V shed 4 bases, J shed 4 bases, and the junction held 7 bases outside the gene matches. Germline lookup yields CDR1 SGHAT and CDR2 FQNNGV. The CDR3 is made up of 14 amino acids. The CDR3 reads CASSSKTGWYEQYF. CDR3 in DNA: TGTGCCAGCAGCTCAAAGACAGGGTGGTACGAGCAGTACTTC.